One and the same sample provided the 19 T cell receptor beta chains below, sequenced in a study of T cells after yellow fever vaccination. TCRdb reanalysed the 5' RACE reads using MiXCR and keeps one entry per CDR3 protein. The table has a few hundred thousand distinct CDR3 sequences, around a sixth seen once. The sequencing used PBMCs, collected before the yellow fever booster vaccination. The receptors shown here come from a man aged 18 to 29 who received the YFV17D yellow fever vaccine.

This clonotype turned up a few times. CDR3 sequence: CASSSTSLSTDTQYF. In DNA form, the CDR3 reads TGTGCCAGCAGCTCAACTAGCTTAAGCACAGATACGCAGTATTTT. V and J are TRBV12-3 or TRBV12-4 and TRBJ2-3; the D gene is possibly TRBD2 (6 bases). The CDR3 has 15 amino acids. V lost 6 bases, J lost 0 bases, and 13 bases lay in between.

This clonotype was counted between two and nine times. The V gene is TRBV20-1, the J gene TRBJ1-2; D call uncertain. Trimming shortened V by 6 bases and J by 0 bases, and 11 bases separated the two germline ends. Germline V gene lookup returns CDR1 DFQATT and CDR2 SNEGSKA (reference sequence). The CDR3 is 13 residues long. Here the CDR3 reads CSATAGANYGYTF. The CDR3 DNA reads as TGCAGTGCCACCGCCGGCGCTAACTATGGCTACACCTTC.

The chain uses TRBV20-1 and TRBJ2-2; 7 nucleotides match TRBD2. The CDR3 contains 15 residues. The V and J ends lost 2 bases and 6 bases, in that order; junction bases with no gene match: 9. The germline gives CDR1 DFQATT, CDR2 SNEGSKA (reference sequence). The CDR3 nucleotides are TGCAGTGCTAGACATCTGGGGGGGGAAGCCGGGGAGCTGTTTTTT. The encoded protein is CSARHLGGEAGELFF.

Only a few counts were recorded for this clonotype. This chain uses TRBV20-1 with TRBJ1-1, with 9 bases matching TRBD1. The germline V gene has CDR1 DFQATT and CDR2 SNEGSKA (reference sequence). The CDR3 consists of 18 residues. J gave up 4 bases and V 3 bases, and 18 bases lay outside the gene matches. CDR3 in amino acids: CSASSAVWGQGVRTEAFF. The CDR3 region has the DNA TGCAGTGCTAGTTCGGCCGTTTGGGGACAGGGTGTTCGCACTGAAGCTTTCTTT.

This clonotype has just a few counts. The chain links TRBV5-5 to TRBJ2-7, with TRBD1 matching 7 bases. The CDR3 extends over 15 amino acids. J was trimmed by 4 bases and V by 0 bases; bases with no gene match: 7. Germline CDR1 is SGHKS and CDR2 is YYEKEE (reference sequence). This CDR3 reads CASSLEGGLTYEQYF. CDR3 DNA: TGTGCCAGCAGCTTGGAAGGGGGCCTGACATACGAGCAGTACTTC.

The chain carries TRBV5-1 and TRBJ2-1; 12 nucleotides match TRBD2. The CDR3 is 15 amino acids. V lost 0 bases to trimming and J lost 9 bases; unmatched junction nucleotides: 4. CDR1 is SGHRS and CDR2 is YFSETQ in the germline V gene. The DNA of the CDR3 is TGCGCCAGCAGCTTGGGATGGACTAGCGGGGCTGAGCAGTTCTTC. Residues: CASSLGWTSGAEQFF.

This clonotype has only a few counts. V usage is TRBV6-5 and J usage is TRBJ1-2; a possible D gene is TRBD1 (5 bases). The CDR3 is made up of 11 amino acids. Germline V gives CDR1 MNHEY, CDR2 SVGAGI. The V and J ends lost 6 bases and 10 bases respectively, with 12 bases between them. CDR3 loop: CASRYQGNYTF. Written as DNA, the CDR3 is TGTGCCAGCAGATACCAGGGAAACTACACCTTC.

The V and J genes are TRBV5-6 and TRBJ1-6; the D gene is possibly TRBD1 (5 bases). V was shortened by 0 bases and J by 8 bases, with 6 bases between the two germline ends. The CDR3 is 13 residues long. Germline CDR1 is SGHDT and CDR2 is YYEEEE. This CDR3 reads CASSLEGHSPLHF. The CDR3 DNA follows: TGTGCCAGCAGCTTGGAGGGACATTCACCCCTCCACTTT.

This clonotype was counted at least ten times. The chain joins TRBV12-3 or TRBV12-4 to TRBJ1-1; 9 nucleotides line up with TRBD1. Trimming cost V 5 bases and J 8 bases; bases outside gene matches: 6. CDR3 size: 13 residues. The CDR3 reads CASSPQTGGEAFF. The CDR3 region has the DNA TGTGCCAGCAGTCCTCAGACAGGGGGGGAAGCTTTCTTT.

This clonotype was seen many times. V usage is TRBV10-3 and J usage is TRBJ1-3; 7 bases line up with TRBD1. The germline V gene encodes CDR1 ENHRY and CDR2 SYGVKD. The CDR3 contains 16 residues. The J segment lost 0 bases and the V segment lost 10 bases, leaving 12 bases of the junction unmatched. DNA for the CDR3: TGTGCCACCCAAACTTGGACAGGTCTCTCTGGAAACACCATATATTTT. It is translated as CATQTWTGLSGNTIYF.

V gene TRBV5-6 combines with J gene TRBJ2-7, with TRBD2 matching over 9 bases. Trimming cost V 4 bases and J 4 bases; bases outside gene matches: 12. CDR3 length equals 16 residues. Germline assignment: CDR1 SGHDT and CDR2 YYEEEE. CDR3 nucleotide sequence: TGTGCCAGCAGCCTGGGCTCGGAGCGGGGGGTTTACGAGCAGTACGTC. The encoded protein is CASSLGSERGVYEQYV.

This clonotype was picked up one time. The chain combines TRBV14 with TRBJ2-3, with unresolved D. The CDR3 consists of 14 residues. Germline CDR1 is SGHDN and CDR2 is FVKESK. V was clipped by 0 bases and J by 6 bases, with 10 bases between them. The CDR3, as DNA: TGTGCCAGCAGCCAAGAGAACCTTTTGGATACGCAGTATTTT. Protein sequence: CASSQENLLDTQYF.

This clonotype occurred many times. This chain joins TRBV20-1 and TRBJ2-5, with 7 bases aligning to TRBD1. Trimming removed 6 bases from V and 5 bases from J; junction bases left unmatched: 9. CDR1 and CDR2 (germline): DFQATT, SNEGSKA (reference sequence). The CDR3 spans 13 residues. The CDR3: CSAINRGGETQYF. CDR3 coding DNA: TGCAGTGCAATAAACAGGGGCGGCGAGACCCAGTACTTC.

CDR3 amino acids: CASKSRADQPQHF. The CDR3 bases are TGTGCCAGCAAGTCGAGGGCCGATCAGCCCCAGCATTTT. This chain links TRBV6-6 with TRBJ1-5; D unclear. This CDR3 comprises 13 residues. The germline V gene encodes CDR1 MNHNY and CDR2 SVGAGI (reference sequence). V was trimmed by 7 bases and J by 5 bases, leaving 12 bases between them.

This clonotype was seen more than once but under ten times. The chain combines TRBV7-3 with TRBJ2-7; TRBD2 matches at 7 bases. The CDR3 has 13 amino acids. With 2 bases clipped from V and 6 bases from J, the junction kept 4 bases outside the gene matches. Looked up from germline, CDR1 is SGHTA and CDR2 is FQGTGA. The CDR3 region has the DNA TGTGCCAGCAGCTTACTCCCGGGAGGCGAGCAGTACTTC. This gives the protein CASSLLPGGEQYF.

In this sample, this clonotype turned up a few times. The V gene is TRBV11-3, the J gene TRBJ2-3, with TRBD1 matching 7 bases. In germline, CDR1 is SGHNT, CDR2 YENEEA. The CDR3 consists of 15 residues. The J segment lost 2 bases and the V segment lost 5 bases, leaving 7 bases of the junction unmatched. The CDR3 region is CASSTRTGNTDTQYF. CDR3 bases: TGTGCCAGCAGCACACGGACAGGAAACACAGATACGCAGTATTTT.

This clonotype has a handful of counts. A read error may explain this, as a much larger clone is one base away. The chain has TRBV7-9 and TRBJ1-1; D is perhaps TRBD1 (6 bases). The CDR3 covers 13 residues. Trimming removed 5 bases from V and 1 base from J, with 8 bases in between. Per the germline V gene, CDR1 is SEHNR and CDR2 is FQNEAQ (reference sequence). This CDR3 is CASSRGANTEAFF. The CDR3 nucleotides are TGTGCCAGCAGCCGGGGGGCGAACACTGAAGCTTTCTTT.

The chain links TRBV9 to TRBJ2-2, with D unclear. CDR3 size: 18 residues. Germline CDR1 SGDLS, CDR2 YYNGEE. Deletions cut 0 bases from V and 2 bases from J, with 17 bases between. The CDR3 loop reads CASSVVLVPIHNTGELFF. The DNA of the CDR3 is TGTGCCAGCAGCGTAGTGCTGGTCCCGATACACAACACCGGGGAGCTGTTTTTT.

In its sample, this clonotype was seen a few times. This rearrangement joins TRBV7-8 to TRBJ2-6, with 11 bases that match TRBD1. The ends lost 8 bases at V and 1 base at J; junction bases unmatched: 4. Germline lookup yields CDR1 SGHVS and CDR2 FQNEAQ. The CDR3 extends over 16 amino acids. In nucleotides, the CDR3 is TGTGCCAGCCGGGACAGGGGGTTTTCTGGGGCCAACGTCCTGACTTTC. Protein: CASRDRGFSGANVLTF.